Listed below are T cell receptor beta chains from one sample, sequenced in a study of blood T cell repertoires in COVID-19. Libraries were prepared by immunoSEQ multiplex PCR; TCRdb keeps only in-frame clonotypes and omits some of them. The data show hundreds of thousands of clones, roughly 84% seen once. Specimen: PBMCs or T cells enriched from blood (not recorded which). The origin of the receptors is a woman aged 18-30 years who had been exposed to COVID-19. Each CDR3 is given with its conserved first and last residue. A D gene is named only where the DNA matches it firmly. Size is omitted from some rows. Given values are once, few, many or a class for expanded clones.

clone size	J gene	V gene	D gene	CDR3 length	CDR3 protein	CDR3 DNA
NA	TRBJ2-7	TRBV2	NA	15	CASSDWGRVRYEQYF	TGTGCCAGCAGTGATTGGGGCAGGGTACGGTACGAGCAGTACTTC
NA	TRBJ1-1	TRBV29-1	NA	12	CSVGVLDTEAFF	TGCAGCGTCGGGGTACTTGACACTGAAGCTTTCTTT
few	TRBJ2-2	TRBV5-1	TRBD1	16	CASSYSGTGGTGELFF	TGCGCCAGCAGCTACTCCGGGACAGGGGGCACCGGGGAGCTGTTTTTT
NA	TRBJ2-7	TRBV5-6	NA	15	CASSRPPEASYEQYF	TGTGCCAGCAGCCGTCCACCGGAGGCTTCCTACGAGCAGTACTTC
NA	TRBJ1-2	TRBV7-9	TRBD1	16	CASSGTGTVKSWGYTF	TGTGCCAGCAGCGGGACCGGGACAGTTAAATCGTGGGGCTACACCTTC
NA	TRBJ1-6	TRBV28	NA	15	CASSPPGLNNSPLHF	TGTGCCAGCAGTCCCCCAGGTTTGAATAATTCACCCCTCCACTTT
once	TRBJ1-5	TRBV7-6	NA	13	CASSLDRVSPQHF	TGTGCCAGCAGCTTAGACAGGGTCAGCCCCCAGCATTTT
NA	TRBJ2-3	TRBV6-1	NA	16	CASSEGLGREADTQYF	TGTGCCAGCAGTGAAGGGCTGGGCAGGGAGGCAGATACGCAGTATTTT
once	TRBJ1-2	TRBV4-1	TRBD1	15	CASSQRRQGNYGYTF	TGCGCCAGCAGCCAGAGAAGACAGGGGAACTATGGCTACACCTTC
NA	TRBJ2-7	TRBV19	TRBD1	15	CASSLTGGPTYEQYF	TGTGCCAGTAGTTTAACAGGGGGCCCTACCTACGAGCAGTACTTC
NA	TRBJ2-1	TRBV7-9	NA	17	CASSLAPGDSPDNEQFF	TGTGCCAGCAGCTTAGCCCCGGGGGACTCCCCCGACAATGAGCAGTTCTTC
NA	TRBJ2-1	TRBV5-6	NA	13	CASRGGAGAEQFF	TGTGCCAGCCGTGGAGGGGCCGGGGCCGAGCAGTTCTTC
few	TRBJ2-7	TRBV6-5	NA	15	CASSSGGYIEGEQYF	TGTGCCAGCAGTTCCGGAGGGTATATAGAGGGCGAGCAGTACTTC
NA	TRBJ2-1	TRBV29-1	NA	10	CSAKYGEQFF	TGCAGCGCAAAATACGGTGAGCAGTTCTTC
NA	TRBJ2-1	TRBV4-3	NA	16	CASSQDATSTYNEQFF	TGCGCCAGCAGCCAAGATGCAACTAGCACCTACAATGAGCAGTTCTTC
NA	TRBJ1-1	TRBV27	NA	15	CASRDPSGVNTEAFF	TGTGCCAGCAGGGACCCCTCAGGGGTCAACACTGAAGCTTTCTTT
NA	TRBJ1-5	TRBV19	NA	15	CASSIGDTLNQPQHF	TGTGCCAGTAGTATAGGCGACACCCTTAATCAGCCCCAGCATTTT
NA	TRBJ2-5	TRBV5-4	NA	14	CASSFRTVEETQYF	TGTGCCAGCAGCTTCCGGACAGTAGAAGAGACCCAGTACTTC
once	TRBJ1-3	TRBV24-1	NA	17	CSTSEHPGVVTQNTIYF	TGTTCCACCAGTGAGCACCCAGGGGTGGTCACACAAAACACCATATATTTT
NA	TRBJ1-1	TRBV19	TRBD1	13	CASSTGGRTEAFF	TGTGCCAGTAGTACAGGGGGACGGACTGAAGCTTTCTTT
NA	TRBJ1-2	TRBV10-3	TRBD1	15	CAISESIGTGYGYTF	TGTGCCATCAGTGAGTCAATCGGGACAGGCTATGGCTACACCTTC
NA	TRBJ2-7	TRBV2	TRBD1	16	CASTRGLGTGRYEQYF	TGTGCCAGCACCAGGGGGTTGGGGACAGGACGATATGAGCAGTACTTC
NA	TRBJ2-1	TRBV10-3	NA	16	CAISGGMVADYNEQFF	TGTGCCATCAGTGGGGGGATGGTAGCGGATTACAATGAGCAGTTCTTC
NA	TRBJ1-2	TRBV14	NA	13	CASRDSTNYGYTF	TGTGCCAGCAGGGACAGTACCAACTATGGCTACACCTTC
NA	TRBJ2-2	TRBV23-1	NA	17	CASSQPTENLNTGELFF	TGCGCCAGCAGTCAACCGACAGAAAACTTAAACACCGGGGAGCTGTTTTTT
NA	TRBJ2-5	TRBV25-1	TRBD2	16	CASTEFRTSGSETQYF	TGTGCCAGCACCGAATTCCGGACTAGCGGGTCCGAGACCCAGTACTTC
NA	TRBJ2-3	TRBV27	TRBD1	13	CASSRGRGDTQYF	TGTGCCAGCAGCAGGGGGCGGGGAGATACGCAGTATTTT
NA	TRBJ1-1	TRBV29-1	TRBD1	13	CSVRGQGGTEAFF	TGCAGCGTGAGGGGGCAGGGGGGCACTGAAGCTTTCTTT
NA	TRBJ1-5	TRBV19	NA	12	CASSRGGQPQHF	TGTGCCAGTAGTCGGGGGGGTCAGCCCCAGCATTTT
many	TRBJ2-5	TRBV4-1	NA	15	CASSRLPAAQETQYF	TGCGCCAGCAGCCGACTACCTGCCGCCCAAGAGACCCAGTACTTC
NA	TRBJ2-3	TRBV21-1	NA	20	CASSKPRDRRTSGGTDTQYF	TGTGCCAGCAGCAAGCCCCGGGACAGAAGGACTAGCGGCGGCACAGATACGCAGTATTTT
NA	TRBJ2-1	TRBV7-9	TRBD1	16	CASSFRTGHTDNEQFF	TGTGCCAGCAGCTTTCGGACAGGGCATACCGACAATGAGCAGTTCTTC
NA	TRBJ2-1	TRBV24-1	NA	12	CATTDSYNEQFF	TGTGCCACTACGGACAGCTACAATGAGCAGTTCTTC
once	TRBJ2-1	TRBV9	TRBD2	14	CASSGAGAYNEQFF	TGTGCCAGCAGCGGAGCGGGGGCGTACAATGAGCAGTTCTTC
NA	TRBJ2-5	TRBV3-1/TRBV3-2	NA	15	CASSQDRPGVETQYF	TGTGCCAGCAGCCAAGATCGTCCAGGGGTAGAGACCCAGTACTTC
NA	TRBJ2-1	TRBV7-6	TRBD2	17	CASSYTSGGLVDNEQFF	TGTGCCAGCAGCTACACTAGCGGAGGCCTCGTGGACAATGAGCAGTTCTTC
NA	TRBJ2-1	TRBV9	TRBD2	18	CASSVPHAGTSGYNEQFF	TGTGCCAGCAGCGTACCCCACGCCGGGACTAGCGGATACAATGAGCAGTTCTTC
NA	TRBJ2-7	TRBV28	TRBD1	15	CASTQWGTGTYEQYF	TGTGCCAGCACCCAATGGGGGACAGGGACCTACGAGCAGTACTTC
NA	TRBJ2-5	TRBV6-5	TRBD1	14	CASSQQGAGETQYF	TGTGCCAGCAGTCAACAGGGGGCAGGAGAGACCCAGTACTTC
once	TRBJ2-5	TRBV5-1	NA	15	CASSLGGGPAETQYF	TGCGCCAGCAGCCTGGGAGGGGGCCCGGCGGAGACCCAGTACTTC